This TCR beta chain was recorded in a study of blood T cells in healthy people across ages. Using a J-beta primer mix together with a sample-barcoded 5' primer, a second PCR was run for roughly 7 to 12 cycles. Via MiXCR, TCRdb re-called the 5' RACE reads, giving one row per CDR3 protein. The profile shows about 1.6 million distinct CDR3 sequences, about 31% of them singletons. V shed 5 bases and J shed 2 bases, with 16 bases lying between them. The germline gives CDR1 MNHEY, CDR2 SVGAGI. CDR3 length equals 15 residues. The specimen sequenced was blood. This TCR was sampled from a woman between 25 and 40 years old in good health. The genes are TRBV6-5 and TRBJ2-7; TRBD2 might be the D (5 bases). The CDR3 sequence is CASSMEQWGAYEQYF. Here the CDR3 DNA reads TGTGCCAGCAGTATGGAACAGTGGGGAGCCTACGAGCAGTACTTC.